Shown below are 17 T cell receptor beta chains from a single sample sequenced in a study of CD8 T cells in Susac syndrome. Reverse transcription of about 0.45 to 1 ug RNA was performed with random hexamers. One entry per CDR3 protein, called by TCRdb with MiXCR from the immunoSEQ multiplex PCR reads. Here the sample spans fewer than 350,000 distinct CDR3 sequences, roughly 85% being singletons. Sequences were obtained from CD8+ T cells from PBMCs. The source is a human donor with multiple sclerosis.

This clonotype turned up a few times. The V call is TRBV11-2, the J call TRBJ2-1; 12 bases align to TRBD2. V lost 0 bases, J lost 7 bases, and 7 bases stayed unmatched. CDR1 and CDR2 (germline): SGHAT, FQNNGV. This CDR3 is 17 amino acids long. CDR3 DNA sequence: TGTGCCAGCAGCTTAGATCTAGCGGGAGGGCCCCAAAATGAGCAGTTCTTC. Translation gives CASSLDLAGGPQNEQFF. Full variable domain (rest looked up from reference TRBV11-2 and TRBJ2-1): EAGVAQSPRYKIIEKRQSVAFWCNPISGHATLYWYQQILGQGPKLLIQFQNNGVVDDSQLPKDRFSAERLKGVDSTLKIQPAKLEDSAVYLCASSLDLAGGPQNEQFFGPGTRLTVL.

V is TRBV29-1 and J is TRBJ2-3, with TRBD1 matching over 7 bases. The CDR3 is made up of 14 amino acids. V dropped 1 base and J dropped 5; count of bases not matched to a gene: 6. Per germline, CDR1 SQVTM and CDR2 ANQGSEA. The DNA for the CDR3 is TGCAGCGTTGAAGGGACAGGTCCGAGAGATACGCAGTATTTT. Residues: CSVEGTGPRDTQYF.

The chain has TRBV15 and TRBJ2-5; 7 positions agree with TRBD1. The CDR3 consists of 15 residues. Looked up from germline, CDR1 is LNHNV and CDR2 is YYDKDF (reference sequence). The junction had 9 bases not matched to a gene; V was cut back by 5 bases and J by 3 bases. The CDR3 sequence: CATSFREGTEETQYF. The DNA for the CDR3 is TGTGCCACCAGCTTCCGGGAAGGGACAGAAGAGACCCAGTACTTC.

The chain carries TRBV7-9 and TRBJ1-4; no clear D gene. Trimming took 4 bases from V and 8 from J, leaving 23 bases between them. Germline V gene sequence: CDR1 SEHNR, CDR2 FQNEAQ (reference sequence). The CDR3 is made up of 17 amino acids. CDR3 amino acids: CASSSSLSAGLEEKLFF. CDR3 DNA: TGTGCCAGCAGCTCCTCCTTGTCGGCGGGCCTGGAGGAAAAACTGTTTTTT.

The rearrangement links TRBV7-9 to TRBJ2-1; 8 bases map to TRBD2. The V and J ends lost 7 bases and 0 bases, in that order; junction bases with no gene match: 14. The CDR3 consists of 18 residues. Germline assignment: CDR1 SEHNR and CDR2 FQNEAQ (reference sequence). In nucleotides, the CDR3 is TGTGCCAGCAACCAGGGTCCGGGGGGGCAGATCTCCTACAATGAGCAGTTCTTC. Its protein product is CASNQGPGGQISYNEQFF.

The gene calls are TRBV7-9 and TRBJ2-1; no reliable D call. V dropped 3 bases and J dropped 8 bases, with 2 bases sitting between them. The germline V gene encodes CDR1 SEHNR and CDR2 FQNEAQ (reference sequence). The CDR3 loop spans 10 amino acids. CDR3 nucleotide sequence: TGTGCCAGCAGCTTCGATGAGCAGTTCTTC. Amino acid sequence: CASSFDEQFF.

This chain uses TRBV12-3 or TRBV12-4 with TRBJ2-3; D uncertain. V shed 6 bases and J shed 2 bases, with 15 bases lying between them. The length of the CDR3 is 15 residues. The CDR3 sequence: CASSPTLGTTDTQYF. CDR3 bases: TGTGCCAGCAGCCCCACCCTGGGTACCACAGATACGCAGTATTTT.

The chain recombines TRBV29-1 with TRBJ2-7; TRBD2 agrees at 12 bases. Germline trimming cut 7 bases from V and 0 bases from J; bases unmatched to any gene: 4. The CDR3 loop spans 14 amino acids. The germline V gene encodes CDR1 SQVTM and CDR2 ANQGSEA. In DNA, the CDR3 is TGCAGCGCAAAGACTAGCGGGAGCTCCTACGAGCAGTACTTC. Protein product: CSAKTSGSSYEQYF.

V gene TRBV28 combines with J gene TRBJ2-3; D gene uncertain. Trimming removed 6 bases at V and 0 bases at J, with 13 bases between. Germline V CDR1 and CDR2: MDHEN, SYDVKM. CDR3 length equals 15 residues. Here the CDR3 reads CASSVRGPSTDTQYF. CDR3 nucleotides: TGTGCCAGCAGCGTTAGAGGTCCTAGCACAGATACGCAGTATTTT.

The rearrangement joins TRBV15 to TRBJ1-2; D gene uncertain. Germline V lookup: CDR1 LNHNV, CDR2 YYDKDF (reference sequence). The V gene lost 0 bases and the J gene lost 7 bases, with 15 bases spanning the gap. The CDR3 is made up of 15 amino acids. As DNA, the CDR3 is TGTGCCACCAGCAGAGATCTGGGCCACTCTAGTGGCTACACCTTC. Translated, it gives CATSRDLGHSSGYTF. Full variable domain (rest looked up from reference TRBV15 and TRBJ1-2): DAMVIQNPRYQVTQFGKPVTLSCSQTLNHNVMYWYQQKSSQAPKLLFHYYDKDFNNEADTPDNFQSRRPNTSFCFLDIRSPGLGDTAMYLCATSRDLGHSSGYTFGSGTRLTVV.

The chain carries TRBV7-9 and TRBJ2-5, with 8 bases fitting TRBD2. The trim removed 1 base at V and 9 bases at J, leaving 16 bases unmatched. Germline V CDR1 and CDR2: SEHNR, FQNEAQ (reference sequence). This CDR3 spans 17 amino acids. The CDR3 here is CASSLVSAGGGSPPQYF. In DNA, the CDR3 is TGTGCCAGCAGCTTAGTATCGGCGGGCGGGGGGTCTCCGCCCCAGTACTTC. The variable domain in full, with the rest retrieved from reference TRBV7-9 and TRBJ2-5, is DTGVSQNPRHKITKRGQNVTFRCDPISEHNRLYWYRQTLGQGPEFLTYFQNEAQLEKSRLLSDRFSAERPKGSFSTLEIQRTEQGDSAMYLCASSLVSAGGGSPPQYFGPGTRLLVL.

J is TRBJ2-7 and V is TRBV30; 11 nucleotides align to TRBD2. The CDR3 consists of 16 residues. The germline gives CDR1 GTSNPN, CDR2 SVGIG (reference sequence). With V trimmed by 3 bases and J by 3 bases, 10 bases remained unmatched. CDR3 sequence (DNA): TGTGCCTGGAGGCCCGGGACTAGCGGAGCCTACTACGAGCAGTACTTC. It specifies CAWRPGTSGAYYEQYF.

The genes are TRBV3-1 and TRBJ2-6; D might be TRBD2 (5 bases). V lost 4 bases, J lost 4 bases, and 14 bases lay in between. This CDR3 region has 16 residues. CDR1 and CDR2 (germline): LGHDT, YNNKEL (reference sequence). For the CDR3, the DNA is TGTGCCAGCAGCCCTTGGTTCGGGGTGGGGGCCAACGTCCTGACTTTC. Translation: CASSPWFGVGANVLTF.

The chain combines TRBV10-3 with TRBJ2-3; D call uncertain. V shed 3 bases and J shed 4 bases, with 8 bases lying between them. Germline CDR1 is ENHRY and CDR2 is SYGVKD. The length of the CDR3 is 13 residues. CDR3 nucleotide sequence: TGTGCCATCAGTGAAATAGGGCCAGATACGCAGTATTTT. It codes for CAISEIGPDTQYF.

V gene TRBV13 combines with J gene TRBJ2-7; no definite D call. This CDR3 comprises 16 residues. Trimming took 1 base from V and 0 from J, leaving 13 bases between them. Looked up from germline, CDR1 is PRHDT and CDR2 is FYEKMQ (reference sequence). The CDR3 nucleotides are TGTGCCAGCAGCTTAGAGTCGCCATTGAGCTCCTACGAGCAGTACTTC. It encodes CASSLESPLSSYEQYF.

This sequence joins TRBV9 and TRBJ2-7, with D perhaps being TRBD1 or TRBD2 (6 bases each). The germline V gene has CDR1 SGDLS and CDR2 YYNGEE. Trimming stripped 4 bases from V and 6 bases from J, with 20 bases between. The length of the CDR3 is 15 residues. DNA for the CDR3: TGTGCCAGCAGCACTTTGGAGGGGGGCCCTTCCGAGCAGTACTTC. Translated: CASSTLEGGPSEQYF.

The V call is TRBV30, the J call TRBJ2-7; no clear D gene. Germline lookup yields CDR1 GTSNPN and CDR2 SVGIG (reference sequence). Trimming shortened V by 1 base and J by 4 bases, and 14 bases separated the two germline ends. This CDR3 region has 14 residues. This chain's CDR3 is CAWSDLSDAYEQYF. CDR3 DNA sequence: TGTGCCTGGAGTGACTTATCGGATGCTTACGAGCAGTACTTC.